This T cell receptor (beta chain) was identified during a study of cytomegalovirus exposure and HLA in healthy donors. PCR used 60 Vbeta primers and 13 Jbeta primers. Repertoires were generated with immunoSEQ multiplex PCR, while TCRdb's copy carries only in-frame clones and drops some. The table has approximately 150,000 clones, roughly 77% seen once; the top ten hold 3.3%. This TCR derives from a man aged 35 to 55 in good health and CMV-seronegative. The sample taken for sequencing was PBMCs.

Here the CDR3 DNA reads TGTGCCAGCATTCAGGCGCGCTCTGGGGCCAACGTCCTGACTTTC. Its protein product is CASIQARSGANVLTF. The chain is built from TRBV6-6 and TRBJ2-6; no definite D call. With 7 bases removed from V and 0 bases from J, the gap between germline ends came to 10 bases. CDR1 MNHNY and CDR2 SVGAGI come from the germline V gene (reference sequence). The CDR3 totals 15 residues.